This T cell receptor beta chain was observed in a study of OX40 agonist ivuxolimab in advanced cancers. The overall study: Patients treated during dose escalation were battling hepatocellular carcinoma, melanoma, renal cell or head and neck cancer. Study-wide points: The average count of expanded clones was higher among CD8+ T cells than among CD4+. Some of the lowest clonal expansion was seen in partial responders at 0.1-3.0 mg/kg. The study did not work out the antigen specificity of the expanded peripheral T cells.

Germline V gives CDR1 MNHEY, CDR2 SVGAGI. V was pared by 0 bases and J by 9 bases, with 18 bases between. The CDR3 has 15 residues. Points on this clone: Its antigen remains unknown.

Sequenced by immunoSEQ multiplex PCR; TCRdb stores in-frame clones only, minus some. The table includes approximately 68,000 clones, about 92% detected once. The TCR sequence derives from an adult with an advanced solid tumor such as melanoma, head and neck, liver or kidney cancer. The sequencing used CD4+ or CD8+ T cells sorted from blood, collected in a trial of the OX40 agonist ivuxolimab. This chain links TRBV6-5 with TRBJ2-7; weak D call: TRBD2 (5 bases). CDR3 sequence: CASSYSAEGQEGQYF. In nucleotides, the CDR3 is TGTGCCAGCAGTTACTCGGCCGAGGGCCAAGAGGGGCAGTACTTC.